The clone carrying this TCR beta chain was seen a few times. Its antigen remains unidentified. This entry comes from a study of early T cells in non-severe SARS-CoV-2 infection. About the research overall: Sequencing was performed on bulk RNA from unsorted whole blood, leaving chains unpaired. Overall study results and limits: VDJdb-based matching was biased toward anti-spike CD8 responses and missed private and CD4 specificities.

Separate cDNA molecules each had unique molecular identifiers attached to them. TCRdb ran MiXCR on the 5' RACE reads and lists one entry per CDR3 protein. The table has fewer than 80,000 distinct CDR3 sequences, around 13% seen once; the top ten hold 1% to 1.5%. Germline values: CDR1 SNHLY, CDR2 FYNNEI. The CDR3 length is 18 residues. V dropped 4 bases and J dropped 2; count of bases not matched to a gene: 13. Source: whole blood, taken at baseline. The genes are TRBV2 and TRBJ2-3; 9 positions match TRBD2. The source of this sequence is an adult who was a healthcare worker with PCR-confirmed SARS-CoV-2 infection or an uninfected control (not recorded which). The donor label of this sample is uncertain. This chain's CDR3 is CASSAISGGVSNTDTQYF. The CDR3 DNA follows: TGTGCCAGCAGTGCTATTAGCGGGGGAGTTAGTAACACAGATACGCAGTATTTT.